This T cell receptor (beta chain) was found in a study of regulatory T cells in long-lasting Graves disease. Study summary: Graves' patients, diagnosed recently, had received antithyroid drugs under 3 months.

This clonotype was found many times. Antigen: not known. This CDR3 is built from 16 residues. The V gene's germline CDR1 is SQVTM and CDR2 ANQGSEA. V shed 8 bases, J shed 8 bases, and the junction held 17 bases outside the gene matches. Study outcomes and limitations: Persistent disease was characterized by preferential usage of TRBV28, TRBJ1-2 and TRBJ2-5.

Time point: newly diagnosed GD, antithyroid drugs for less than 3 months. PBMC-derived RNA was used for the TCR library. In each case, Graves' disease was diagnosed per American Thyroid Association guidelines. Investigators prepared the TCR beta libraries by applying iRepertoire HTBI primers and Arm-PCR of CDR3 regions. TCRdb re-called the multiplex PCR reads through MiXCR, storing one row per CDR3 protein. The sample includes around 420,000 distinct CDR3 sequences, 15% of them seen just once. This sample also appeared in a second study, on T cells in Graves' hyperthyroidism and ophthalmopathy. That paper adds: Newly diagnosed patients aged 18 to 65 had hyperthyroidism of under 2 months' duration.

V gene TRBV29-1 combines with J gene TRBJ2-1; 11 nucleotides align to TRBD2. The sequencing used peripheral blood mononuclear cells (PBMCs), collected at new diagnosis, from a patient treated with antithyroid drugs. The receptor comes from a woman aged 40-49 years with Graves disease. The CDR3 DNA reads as TGCAGCATTGGGCCCGGTACTAGCGGGAGTCTGGATGAGCAGTTCTTC. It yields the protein CSIGPGTSGSLDEQFF.